These T cell receptor beta chains were read from a single sample in a study of shared clonotypes between healthy human individuals. The data were produced by immunoSEQ multiplex PCR, yet TCRdb's version contains in-frame clones alone and is incomplete. This sample has approximately 2,000,000 clones, with around 93% found just once. Sequenced input: naive CD8+ T cells from PBMCs. The source is a young man in good health. Some clones in this sample may be carry-over from other donors' samples. CDR3s include the opening cysteine and the closing phenylalanine or tryptophan. The order of the fields is J gene, D gene, V gene, CDR3 length, clone size, CDR3 protein, CDR3 DNA. A D gene is named only where the DNA matches it firmly. Expanded clones are given a class, and other clones once, few, many or no size at all.

J gene: TRBJ2-5; D gene: .; V gene: TRBV10-3; CDR3 length: 13; clone size: .; CDR3 protein: CAISEWGAETQYF; CDR3 DNA: TGTGCCATCAGTGAGTGGGGGGCAGAGACCCAGTACTTC
J gene: TRBJ2-3; D gene: .; V gene: TRBV7-8; CDR3 length: 12; clone size: .; CDR3 protein: CASSSRGSAQYF; CDR3 DNA: TGTGCCAGCAGCTCCCGGGGGTCTGCGCAGTATTTT
J gene: TRBJ2-7; D gene: .; V gene: TRBV27; CDR3 length: 13; clone size: .; CDR3 protein: CASSSLDVYEQYF; CDR3 DNA: TGTGCCAGCAGTTCTCTAGACGTCTACGAGCAGTACTTC
J gene: TRBJ2-7; D gene: .; V gene: TRBV7-9; CDR3 length: 14; clone size: .; CDR3 protein: CASSSEQGLYEQYF; CDR3 DNA: TGTGCCAGCAGCTCCGAACAAGGACTCTACGAGCAGTACTTC
J gene: TRBJ2-1; D gene: .; V gene: TRBV27; CDR3 length: 16; clone size: .; CDR3 protein: CASSPKGQSFGNEQFF; CDR3 DNA: TGTGCCAGCAGTCCTAAGGGCCAGTCATTTGGCAATGAGCAGTTCTTC
J gene: TRBJ2-1; D gene: TRBD2; V gene: TRBV18; CDR3 length: 17; clone size: once; CDR3 protein: CASSSPGLAGASNEQFF; CDR3 DNA: TGTGCCAGCTCATCCCCCGGTTTAGCGGGAGCCTCCAATGAGCAGTTCTTC
J gene: TRBJ1-2; D gene: .; V gene: TRBV2; CDR3 length: 13; clone size: .; CDR3 protein: CASSEAAGYGYTF; CDR3 DNA: TGTGCCAGCAGTGAAGCGGCAGGCTATGGCTACACCTTC
J gene: TRBJ2-1; D gene: TRBD2; V gene: TRBV2; CDR3 length: 16; clone size: .; CDR3 protein: CASSDTSGGVYNEQFF; CDR3 DNA: TGTGCCAGCAGTGACACTAGCGGGGGGGTTTACAATGAGCAGTTCTTC
J gene: TRBJ2-3; D gene: .; V gene: TRBV7-8; CDR3 length: 18; clone size: .; CDR3 protein: CASSLEWGRGLGLDTQYF; CDR3 DNA: TGTGCCAGCAGCTTAGAGTGGGGCAGGGGTCTAGGGCTGGATACGCAGTATTTT
J gene: TRBJ2-3; D gene: TRBD2; V gene: TRBV5-6; CDR3 length: 15; clone size: once; CDR3 protein: CASSWGSGGSDTQYF; CDR3 DNA: TGTGCCAGCAGCTGGGGTAGCGGGGGGTCAGATACGCAGTATTTT
J gene: TRBJ1-1; D gene: TRBD1; V gene: TRBV6-6; CDR3 length: 16; clone size: .; CDR3 protein: CASSPQGEGPNTEAFF; CDR3 DNA: TGTGCCAGCAGTCCGCAGGGGGAAGGACCCAACACTGAAGCTTTCTTT
J gene: TRBJ1-4; D gene: .; V gene: TRBV6-6; CDR3 length: 15; clone size: .; CDR3 protein: CASSTGQNFNEKLFF; CDR3 DNA: TGTGCCAGCAGTACCGGACAGAACTTTAATGAAAAACTGTTTTTT
J gene: TRBJ1-5; D gene: .; V gene: TRBV19; CDR3 length: 13; clone size: few; CDR3 protein: CASSITGNQPQHF; CDR3 DNA: TGTGCCAGTAGTATAACAGGCAATCAGCCCCAGCATTTT
J gene: TRBJ1-5; D gene: .; V gene: TRBV27; CDR3 length: 14; clone size: .; CDR3 protein: CASSYRDKNQPQHF; CDR3 DNA: TGTGCCAGCAGCTACCGGGACAAAAATCAGCCCCAGCATTTT
J gene: TRBJ2-1; D gene: .; V gene: TRBV29-1; CDR3 length: 14; clone size: .; CDR3 protein: CSVDPPGRRDEQFF; CDR3 DNA: TGCAGCGTTGATCCCCCGGGCAGGCGGGATGAGCAGTTCTTC
J gene: TRBJ2-7; D gene: TRBD2; V gene: TRBV30; CDR3 length: 13; clone size: .; CDR3 protein: CAWNLGGGYEQYF; CDR3 DNA: TGTGCCTGGAACCTTGGGGGGGGCTACGAGCAGTACTTC
J gene: TRBJ2-7; D gene: TRBD1; V gene: TRBV19; CDR3 length: 17; clone size: .; CDR3 protein: CASSIAKKGTGPYEQYF; CDR3 DNA: TGTGCCAGTAGTATAGCAAAAAAGGGGACAGGGCCCTACGAGCAGTACTTC
J gene: TRBJ2-3; D gene: TRBD2; V gene: TRBV2; CDR3 length: 15; clone size: .; CDR3 protein: CASNGREAYSDTQYF; CDR3 DNA: TGTGCCAGCAATGGGCGGGAGGCCTACTCCGATACGCAGTATTTT
J gene: TRBJ2-7; D gene: .; V gene: TRBV27; CDR3 length: 13; clone size: .; CDR3 protein: CASSPGRTYEQYF; CDR3 DNA: TGTGCCAGCAGTCCGGGGCGGACCTACGAGCAGTACTTC
J gene: TRBJ2-2; D gene: TRBD2; V gene: TRBV29-1; CDR3 length: 16; clone size: .; CDR3 protein: CSVAWREGLNTGELFF; CDR3 DNA: TGCAGCGTTGCCTGGCGGGAGGGTTTGAACACCGGGGAGCTGTTTTTT
J gene: TRBJ2-7; D gene: TRBD1; V gene: TRBV7-9; CDR3 length: 16; clone size: .; CDR3 protein: CASSPGGEETRDEQYF; CDR3 DNA: TGTGCCAGCAGCCCAGGGGGCGAGGAAACCCGGGACGAGCAGTACTTC
J gene: TRBJ1-2; D gene: TRBD1; V gene: TRBV7-9; CDR3 length: 15; clone size: .; CDR3 protein: CASSLGVGQGYGYTF; CDR3 DNA: TGTGCCAGCAGCTTGGGTGTGGGACAGGGGTATGGCTACACCTTC
J gene: TRBJ1-2; D gene: .; V gene: TRBV13; CDR3 length: 14; clone size: .; CDR3 protein: CASSLGRGNYGYTF; CDR3 DNA: TGTGCCAGCAGCTTAGGCAGAGGAAACTATGGCTACACCTTC
J gene: TRBJ2-7; D gene: TRBD2; V gene: TRBV19; CDR3 length: 15; clone size: .; CDR3 protein: CASSHGLAGHYEQYF; CDR3 DNA: TGTGCCAGTAGTCACGGACTAGCGGGACACTACGAGCAGTACTTC
J gene: TRBJ1-1; D gene: TRBD1; V gene: TRBV6-1; CDR3 length: 12; clone size: .; CDR3 protein: CASSTGGIEAFF; CDR3 DNA: TGTGCCAGCAGTACAGGGGGCATAGAAGCTTTCTTT
J gene: TRBJ2-3; D gene: .; V gene: TRBV5-4; CDR3 length: 16; clone size: .; CDR3 protein: CASSFGPGALTDTQYF; CDR3 DNA: .
J gene: TRBJ2-7; D gene: TRBD1; V gene: TRBV5-4; CDR3 length: 14; clone size: once; CDR3 protein: CASSNRDSTYEQYF; CDR3 DNA: TGTGCCAGCAGCAACCGGGACAGTACCTACGAGCAGTACTTC
J gene: TRBJ1-2; D gene: .; V gene: TRBV7-9; CDR3 length: 13; clone size: .; CDR3 protein: CASSYSSLYGYTF; CDR3 DNA: TGTGCCAGCAGCTATTCCTCATTGTACGGCTACACCTTC
J gene: TRBJ2-7; D gene: .; V gene: TRBV5-5; CDR3 length: 12; clone size: .; CDR3 protein: CASSWTIYEQYF; CDR3 DNA: TGTGCCAGCAGCTGGACCATCTACGAGCAGTACTTC
J gene: TRBJ2-7; D gene: TRBD1; V gene: TRBV11-2; CDR3 length: 16; clone size: .; CDR3 protein: CASSLGPGTGDYEQYF; CDR3 DNA: TGTGCCAGCAGCTTAGGTCCCGGGACAGGGGACTACGAGCAGTACTTC
J gene: TRBJ2-7; D gene: .; V gene: TRBV6-5; CDR3 length: 13; clone size: once; CDR3 protein: CASSYAERDEQYF; CDR3 DNA: TGTGCCAGCAGTTACGCGGAGAGAGACGAGCAGTACTTC
J gene: TRBJ2-2; D gene: .; V gene: TRBV7-8; CDR3 length: 13; clone size: once; CDR3 protein: CASSSTRTGELFF; CDR3 DNA: TGTGCCAGCAGCTCGACAAGGACCGGGGAGCTGTTTTTT
J gene: TRBJ2-5; D gene: .; V gene: TRBV7-7; CDR3 length: 14; clone size: .; CDR3 protein: CASSLNWMQETQYF; CDR3 DNA: TGTGCCAGCAGCTTAAACTGGATGCAAGAGACCCAGTACTTC
J gene: TRBJ2-1; D gene: TRBD2; V gene: TRBV11-3; CDR3 length: 19; clone size: .; CDR3 protein: CASSLVGTSGRAGGNEQFF; CDR3 DNA: TGTGCCAGCAGCTTAGTTGGGACTAGCGGGAGGGCCGGTGGGAATGAGCAGTTCTTC
J gene: TRBJ1-3; D gene: .; V gene: TRBV10-3; CDR3 length: 19; clone size: once; CDR3 protein: CAISERGYNTANGGNTIYF; CDR3 DNA: TGTGCCATCAGTGAGAGGGGGTACAACACTGCCAACGGCGGAAACACCATATATTTT
J gene: TRBJ2-6; D gene: TRBD1; V gene: TRBV10-2; CDR3 length: 18; clone size: .; CDR3 protein: CASSVPGQGAGGANVLTF; CDR3 DNA: TGCGCCAGCAGCGTCCCGGGACAGGGGGCAGGTGGGGCCAACGTCCTGACTTTC
J gene: TRBJ1-1; D gene: .; V gene: TRBV7-6; CDR3 length: 14; clone size: few; CDR3 protein: CASSPGDPNTEAFF; CDR3 DNA: TGTGCCAGCAGTCCCGGGGACCCGAACACTGAAGCTTTCTTT
J gene: TRBJ2-1; D gene: .; V gene: TRBV29-1; CDR3 length: 10; clone size: .; CDR3 protein: CSVVLNEQFF; CDR3 DNA: TGCAGCGTTGTTCTCAATGAGCAGTTCTTC
J gene: TRBJ2-7; D gene: .; V gene: TRBV6-5; CDR3 length: 15; clone size: .; CDR3 protein: CASSYSASSSLEQYF; CDR3 DNA: TGTGCCAGCAGTTACTCGGCATCCTCCTCCCTCGAGCAGTACTTC
J gene: TRBJ2-2; D gene: TRBD1; V gene: TRBV7-9; CDR3 length: 16; clone size: once; CDR3 protein: CASSLVGQGEFGELFF; CDR3 DNA: TGTGCCAGCAGCTTAGTTGGACAGGGGGAGTTCGGGGAGCTGTTTTTT
J gene: TRBJ1-4; D gene: .; V gene: TRBV28; CDR3 length: 16; clone size: .; CDR3 protein: CASSSRLGGSREKLFF; CDR3 DNA: TGTGCCAGCAGTTCGCGGCTCGGGGGTAGTCGGGAAAAACTGTTTTTT
J gene: TRBJ2-7; D gene: .; V gene: TRBV7-9; CDR3 length: 13; clone size: .; CDR3 protein: CASSPGISYEQYF; CDR3 DNA: TGTGCCAGCAGCCCAGGCATTTCCTACGAGCAGTACTTC
J gene: TRBJ2-1; D gene: .; V gene: TRBV28; CDR3 length: 13; clone size: .; CDR3 protein: CASSFLGPNEQFF; CDR3 DNA: TGTGCCAGCAGTTTCCTCGGACCTAATGAGCAGTTCTTC
J gene: TRBJ2-3; D gene: .; V gene: TRBV7-9; CDR3 length: 15; clone size: .; CDR3 protein: CASSLGGASTDTQYF; CDR3 DNA: TGTGCCAGCAGCTTAGGAGGAGCTAGCACAGATACGCAGTATTTT
J gene: TRBJ1-1; D gene: TRBD1; V gene: TRBV6-5; CDR3 length: 14; clone size: once; CDR3 protein: CASSVTLTGLEAFF; CDR3 DNA: TGTGCCAGCAGCGTTACCCTGACAGGGCTTGAAGCTTTCTTT
J gene: TRBJ1-1; D gene: .; V gene: TRBV6-6; CDR3 length: 13; clone size: .; CDR3 protein: CASRGDSGTEAFF; CDR3 DNA: TGTGCCAGCAGAGGGGACTCGGGGACTGAAGCTTTCTTT
J gene: TRBJ2-1; D gene: .; V gene: TRBV28; CDR3 length: 15; clone size: .; CDR3 protein: CASSALLETHNEQFF; CDR3 DNA: TGTGCCAGCAGTGCATTACTAGAAACACACAATGAGCAGTTCTTC
J gene: TRBJ1-1; D gene: .; V gene: TRBV5-1; CDR3 length: 14; clone size: .; CDR3 protein: CASSLVRGIDEAFF; CDR3 DNA: TGCGCCAGCAGCTTGGTCCGGGGGATTGATGAAGCTTTCTTT
J gene: TRBJ2-7; D gene: .; V gene: TRBV5-5; CDR3 length: 15; clone size: .; CDR3 protein: CASSLDPTGRPVQYF; CDR3 DNA: TGTGCCAGCAGCTTGGACCCTACAGGGAGGCCCGTGCAGTACTTC
J gene: TRBJ1-3; D gene: TRBD1; V gene: TRBV11-2; CDR3 length: 17; clone size: .; CDR3 protein: CASSLFVRQGAGNTIYF; CDR3 DNA: TGTGCCAGCAGCTTATTCGTTCGGCAGGGGGCTGGAAACACCATATATTTT
J gene: TRBJ2-1; D gene: .; V gene: TRBV7-9; CDR3 length: 17; clone size: .; CDR3 protein: CASSLGGEGQGRNEQFF; CDR3 DNA: TGTGCCAGCAGCTTAGGAGGGGAAGGGCAAGGGCGGAATGAGCAGTTCTTC
J gene: TRBJ1-1; D gene: TRBD1; V gene: TRBV28; CDR3 length: 15; clone size: .; CDR3 protein: CASSGTGGGFTEAFF; CDR3 DNA: TGTGCCAGCAGTGGGACAGGGGGGGGGTTCACTGAAGCTTTCTTT
J gene: TRBJ1-3; D gene: .; V gene: TRBV2; CDR3 length: 16; clone size: .; CDR3 protein: CASSEGAGDSGNTIYF; CDR3 DNA: TGTGCCAGCAGTGAAGGAGCGGGGGACTCTGGAAACACCATATATTTT
J gene: TRBJ2-5; D gene: .; V gene: TRBV27; CDR3 length: 14; clone size: .; CDR3 protein: CASSLLGPQETQYF; CDR3 DNA: TGTGCCAGCAGTTTATTGGGACCCCAAGAGACCCAGTACTTC